The rows below give T cell receptor beta chains drawn from one sample of a study of graft-versus-host responses after intestinal transplantation. Using immunoSEQ multiplex PCR, the repertoire was profiled, and TCRdb retains in-frame clones only, with some absent. In the table there are some 39,000 clones, 85% to 95% of which are singletons. Their antigens remain unidentified. The sequencing here drew on unstimulated CD8+ T cells sorted from spleen or lymph node cells, taken before transplant. The source of these receptors is a human donor who was the organ donor for an intestinal transplant. CDR3s include the opening cysteine and the closing phenylalanine or tryptophan. Rows may omit the clone size; those that give it use once, few, many or a size class.

abundance: .
v_gene: TRBV10-2
j_gene: TRBJ2-5
CDR3aa: CASSDGTIETQYF

abundance: .
v_gene: TRBV7-9
j_gene: TRBJ1-1
CDR3aa: CASRGTGEWNTEAFF

abundance: .
v_gene: TRBV4-1
j_gene: TRBJ2-4
CDR3aa: CASSQEDHSLAKNIQYF

abundance: .
v_gene: TRBV5-6
j_gene: TRBJ1-6
CDR3aa: CASNSDNLDSPLHF

abundance: .
v_gene: TRBV7-9
j_gene: TRBJ1-1
CDR3aa: CASSHTTTTGYVSEAFF

abundance: .
v_gene: TRBV4-1
j_gene: TRBJ2-7
CDR3aa: CASSQEVVVEYEQYF

abundance: .
v_gene: TRBV7-9
j_gene: TRBJ2-1
CDR3aa: CASSFASPGQPKVNEQFF

abundance: .
v_gene: TRBV5-4
j_gene: TRBJ2-1
CDR3aa: CASSRRVDEQFF

abundance: .
v_gene: TRBV7-2
j_gene: TRBJ1-3
CDR3aa: CASSVWGNGNTIYF

abundance: .
v_gene: TRBV29-1
j_gene: TRBJ1-2
CDR3aa: CSVWTGHWYGYTF

abundance: .
v_gene: TRBV2
j_gene: TRBJ1-5
CDR3aa: CASRLTENYNQPQHF

abundance: .
v_gene: TRBV6-4
j_gene: TRBJ1-2
CDR3aa: CASNLKTTYGYTF

abundance: .
v_gene: TRBV18
j_gene: TRBJ2-7
CDR3aa: CASSPAAQTAQYF

abundance: .
v_gene: TRBV6-5
j_gene: TRBJ2-3
CDR3aa: CASSYSASTDTQYF

abundance: .
v_gene: TRBV5-1
j_gene: TRBJ2-7
CDR3aa: CASSRDYEQYF

abundance: .
v_gene: TRBV5-1
j_gene: TRBJ1-6
CDR3aa: CASSEDRSSYNSPLHF

abundance: .
v_gene: TRBV15
j_gene: TRBJ2-5
CDR3aa: CATSRIGGMETQYF

abundance: .
v_gene: TRBV27
j_gene: TRBJ2-7
CDR3aa: CASSFQGSYEQYF

abundance: .
v_gene: TRBV27
j_gene: TRBJ2-7
CDR3aa: CASRRLPYEQYF

abundance: .
v_gene: TRBV6-7
j_gene: TRBJ2-1
CDR3aa: CASSPEGDNEQFF

abundance: .
v_gene: TRBV11-1
j_gene: TRBJ2-5
CDR3aa: CASSRQGEETQYF

abundance: .
v_gene: TRBV9
j_gene: TRBJ2-5
CDR3aa: CASSEGTGGSETQYF

abundance: .
v_gene: TRBV9
j_gene: TRBJ1-2
CDR3aa: CASRNLGRVGYTF

abundance: .
v_gene: TRBV7-2
j_gene: TRBJ2-3
CDR3aa: CASSLGTGHTDTQYF

abundance: once
v_gene: TRBV2
j_gene: TRBJ2-5
CDR3aa: CASSEPYQETQYF

abundance: .
v_gene: TRBV9
j_gene: TRBJ1-2
CDR3aa: CASSCRQVNYGYTF

abundance: .
v_gene: TRBV29-1
j_gene: TRBJ1-1
CDR3aa: CCVGASGRGRKTEAFF

abundance: .
v_gene: TRBV4-3
j_gene: TRBJ1-2
CDR3aa: CASSQAASNYGYTF

abundance: once
v_gene: TRBV5-5
j_gene: TRBJ1-2
CDR3aa: CASSLGTGSGYTF

abundance: few
v_gene: TRBV4-1
j_gene: TRBJ2-1
CDR3aa: CASSRGIGTGDNEQFF

abundance: .
v_gene: TRBV6-5
j_gene: TRBJ1-2
CDR3aa: CASSERDSSVGYTF

abundance: .
v_gene: TRBV5-1
j_gene: TRBJ2-1
CDR3aa: CASSERGDYNEQFF

abundance: .
v_gene: TRBV6-6
j_gene: TRBJ2-7
CDR3aa: CASLGSSYEQYF

abundance: once
v_gene: TRBV11-2
j_gene: TRBJ2-7
CDR3aa: CASSSIYYRDDYEQYF

abundance: .
v_gene: TRBV9
j_gene: TRBJ2-7
CDR3aa: CASSVTSGSYEQYF

abundance: .
v_gene: TRBV5-1
j_gene: TRBJ1-2
CDR3aa: CASSLVGTKYGYTF

abundance: .
v_gene: TRBV6-5
j_gene: TRBJ2-7
CDR3aa: CASSHSGGGHEQYF

abundance: .
v_gene: TRBV27
j_gene: TRBJ2-7
CDR3aa: CASSSYTPYEQYF

abundance: .
v_gene: TRBV5-6
j_gene: TRBJ1-3
CDR3aa: CASSLGANTIYF

abundance: .
v_gene: TRBV11-2
j_gene: TRBJ1-2
CDR3aa: CASSLGSNYGYTF